This TCR beta chain stems from a study of OX40 agonist ivuxolimab in advanced cancers. Across the study: Patients with hepatocellular carcinoma, melanoma, renal cell or head and neck cancer made up the dose-escalation patients. Study findings and constraints: Among the least clonally expanded were partial responders at 0.1-3.0 mg/kg.

Assay: immunoSEQ multiplex PCR; the TCRdb copy retains only in-frame clones and omits some. The sample shows roughly 70,000 clones, roughly 85% of them seen only once. V was shortened by 5 bases and J by 5 bases, with 9 bases between the two germline ends. CDR3 length: 11 residues. Germline CDR1 is GTSNPN and CDR2 is SVGIG (reference sequence). Regarding this clone: What it recognizes is unknown.

The V and J genes are TRBV30 and TRBJ2-5, with D tentatively TRBD2 (5 bases). This receptor was taken from an adult with an advanced solid tumor such as melanoma, head and neck, liver or kidney cancer. Sequences were derived from CD4+ or CD8+ T cells sorted from blood, sampled in a trial of the OX40 agonist ivuxolimab. CDR3 sequence reads: CAWARGETQYF. In DNA form, the CDR3 reads TGTGCCTGGGCGAGAGGGGAGACCCAGTACTTC.